These T cell receptor beta chains were read from a single sample in a study of human T cells and chemical hapten exposure. MiXCR was run by TCRdb on the 5' RACE reads, yielding one entry per CDR3 protein. The sample lists some 150,000 distinct CDR3 sequences, over 3.5% occurring once. These receptors were obtained from a female donor in good health. The CDR3 runs from the conserved cysteine through the conserved F or W.

j_call	v_call	cdr3_aa
TRBJ2-1	TRBV29-1	CSVLLTSGRYNEQFF
TRBJ1-3	TRBV5-5	CASTLPNSGNTIYF
TRBJ1-2	TRBV5-8	CASSERTGWNGYTF
TRBJ2-3	TRBV12-3/TRBV12-4	CASSLVAQDTQYF
TRBJ2-7	TRBV27	CASSPGPDPAYEQYF
TRBJ2-2	TRBV28	CASVSRGPNTGELFF
TRBJ2-1	TRBV20-1	CSASGLAGPIHEQFF
TRBJ1-6	TRBV28	CASSAREMVVTSPLHF
TRBJ1-5	TRBV12-3/TRBV12-4	CASSFRAYNLNQPQHF
TRBJ1-6	TRBV6-5	CASSYLGGSGTSYNSPLHF
TRBJ2-2	TRBV2	CASTEGQGFFTGELFF
TRBJ1-1	TRBV11-2	CASCGGMNTEAFF
TRBJ1-1	TRBV13	CASSTGVRTEAFF
TRBJ1-1	TRBV20-1	CSAREPGLGWAEAFF
TRBJ1-5	TRBV4-3	CASSHRGGNQPQHF
TRBJ1-1	TRBV18	CASSPPGQRNTEAFF